Shown below are 28 T cell receptor beta chains from a single sample sequenced in a study of shared clonotypes between healthy human individuals (TCRdb year 2020). For the CD8 naive samples, CD45RO-negative cells were positively selected for CCR7, yielding a CD45RA+CCR7+ population from which TemRA cells were excluded. Libraries were made using the immunoSEQ multiplex PCR assay. TCRdb retrieved this table from immuneACCESS and kept in-frame rearrangements only. Not all clones are present; in checked studies, unresolved V genes account for under half, and no reason is known for the remainder. Within this sample are about 1,800,000 clones, with approximately 94% of them counted one time only. The ten largest clones represent 1.2% of the sample. Sequenced material: naive CD8+ T cells sorted from blood. Reading the label with the study, this specimen's cell subset or site is: CD45RA+CCR7+. Receptors originate from a man between 18 and 29 years old in good health.

This chain uses TRBV12-5 with TRBJ2-2; TRBD1 agrees at 10 bases. There are 17 residues in the CDR3. Trimming removed 6 bases from V and 5 bases from J; junction bases left unmatched: 12. Germline V gene lookup returns CDR1 LGHNT and CDR2 FRNRAP. The CDR3 region has the DNA TGTGCTAGTGGCTCTACCCCGGGACAGGGGTTAACCGGGGAGCTGTTTTTT. Translated, it gives CASGSTPGQGLTGELFF. The variable domain in full, completed from reference TRBV12-5 and TRBJ2-2, reads DARVTQTPRHKVTEMGQEVTMRCQPILGHNTVFWYRQTMMQGLELLAYFRNRAPLDDSGMPKDRFSAEMPDATLATLKIQPSEPRDSAVYFCASGSTPGQGLTGELFFGEGSRLTVL.

The chain combines TRBV7-9 with TRBJ1-5; D gene uncertain. V lost 3 bases and J lost 6, with 6 bases in between. The CDR3 extends over 12 amino acids. CDR1 and CDR2 from the germline V gene are SEHNR and FQNEAQ (reference sequence). The CDR3 region has the DNA TGTGCCAGCAGCTTCGCCGGTCAGCCCCAGCATTTT. Its translation: CASSFAGQPQHF. Combining the CDR3 with reference TRBV7-9 and TRBJ1-5 gives the whole variable domain DTGVSQNPRHKITKRGQNVTFRCDPISEHNRLYWYRQTLGQGPEFLTYFQNEAQLEKSRLLSDRFSAERPKGSFSTLEIQRTEQGDSAMYLCASSFAGQPQHFGDGTRLSIL.

V gene TRBV5-4 combines with J gene TRBJ2-1; TRBD2 agrees at 10 bases. CDR1 is SGHNT, CDR2 YYREEE, per germline (reference sequence). Unmatched junction bases numbered 3, after V lost 6 bases and J lost 6 bases. The length of the CDR3 is 13 residues. CDR3 coding DNA: TGTGCCAGCACCACTAGCGGGGCCAATGAGCAGTTCTTC. Amino acids: CASTTSGANEQFF.

This rearrangement joins TRBV5-1 to TRBJ2-3; TRBD1 matches at 7 bases. The V gene end was trimmed by 3 bases and the J gene end by 4 bases; junction bases not matched to a gene: 8. The CDR3 covers 15 residues. The germline V gene has CDR1 SGHRS and CDR2 YFSETQ. This CDR3 is CASSSKQGNADTQYF. The DNA of the CDR3 is TGCGCCAGCAGCTCGAAACAGGGGAACGCAGATACGCAGTATTTT.

The chain employs TRBV29-1 and TRBJ1-4, with D unclear. The CDR3 sequence is 13 residues long. V was shortened by 7 bases and J by 4 bases, with 13 bases between the two germline ends. Germline V gene sequence: CDR1 SQVTM, CDR2 ANQGSEA. This CDR3 is CSAGGSNNEKLFF. CDR3 nucleotide sequence: TGCAGCGCCGGTGGATCAAATAATGAAAAACTGTTTTTT.

This clone was recorded a few times. The chain couples TRBV10-1 to TRBJ2-7; D not resolved. Germline V gives CDR1 WNHNN, CDR2 SYGVQD (reference sequence). There are 14 residues in the CDR3. Between the trimmed V and J ends, which lost 0 bases and 2 bases, there was a span of 8 bases. The CDR3 DNA is TGCGCCAGCAGTGAGTCGGGCAGTCCCTACGAGCAGTACTTC. Encoded protein: CASSESGSPYEQYF.

V is TRBV6-1 and J is TRBJ1-2, with D unclear. The length of the CDR3 is 13 residues. Trimming removed 5 bases from V and 8 bases from J, with 15 bases in between. Germline CDR1 reads MNHNS; CDR2 reads SASEGT. The CDR3 DNA follows: TGTGCCAGCAGTCAGTCCGGGTTTGAGGGCTACACCTTC. This codes for CASSQSGFEGYTF.

The V call is TRBV4-1, the J call TRBJ2-7; possible D gene TRBD2, 6 bases. Trimming cost V 3 bases and J 4 bases, with 10 bases left between them. CDR1 is MGHRA and CDR2 is YSYEKL in the germline V gene. This CDR3 has 13 amino acids. CDR3 region: CASSHSGGYEQYF. The CDR3 DNA sequence: TGCGCCAGCAGCCATTCCGGGGGTTACGAGCAGTACTTC.

V gene TRBV9 combines with J gene TRBJ1-6, with 9 bases that match TRBD1. Per the germline V gene, CDR1 is SGDLS and CDR2 is YYNGEE. The V gene end was trimmed by 3 bases and the J gene end by 10 bases; junction bases not matched to a gene: 5. The CDR3 totals 14 residues. CDR3: CASSDGTGMSPLHF. The CDR3 nucleotides are TGTGCCAGCAGCGACGGGACAGGGATGTCACCCCTCCACTTT.

CDR3 region: CASSLSGGLEEQYF. The CDR3 nucleotides are TGTGCCAGCAGCTTAAGCGGGGGACTGGAGGAGCAGTACTTC. This chain links TRBV7-3 with TRBJ2-7; TRBD2 agrees at 7 bases. The V gene's germline CDR1 is SGHTA and CDR2 FQGTGA. Trimming cost V 1 base and J 7 bases; bases outside gene matches: 7. There are 14 residues in the CDR3.

On this clone itself: Different DNA sequences within this sample yield the same CDR3. V is TRBV19 and J is TRBJ1-1; D remains ambiguous. CDR1 is LNHDA and CDR2 is SQIVND in the germline V gene (reference sequence). The germline V and J ends were trimmed by 3 bases and 3 bases, with 8 bases remaining between them. This CDR3 contains 13 residues. The CDR3, as DNA: TGTGCCAGTAGTATTTTCGGAGACACTGAAGCTTTCTTT. It is translated as CASSIFGDTEAFF.

The chain carries TRBV28 and TRBJ2-7; maybe TRBD1 (5 bases). V dropped 5 bases and J dropped 3 bases, with 14 bases sitting between them. The CDR3 has 14 residues. The V gene's germline CDR1 is MDHEN and CDR2 SYDVKM. DNA of the CDR3: TGTGCCAGCAGTCAAGGGGCCTGGGACTACGAGCAGTACTTC. Amino acid sequence: CASSQGAWDYEQYF.

Concerning this clone itself: Other DNA sequences within the sample encode an identical CDR3. The chain has TRBV6-5 and TRBJ1-2; 9 nucleotides match TRBD1. The CDR3 runs to 13 residues. CDR1 is MNHEY and CDR2 is SVGAGI in the germline V gene. V lost 2 bases and J lost 7; bases outside the gene matches: 2. The chain's CDR3 is CASSYPTGGGYTF. The CDR3 coding sequence is TGTGCCAGCAGTTACCCGACAGGGGGTGGCTACACCTTC.

The chain recombines TRBV7-6 with TRBJ2-5; 8 positions agree with TRBD2. The junction had 6 bases not matched to a gene; V was cut back by 0 bases and J by 3 bases. Germline V lookup: CDR1 SGHVS, CDR2 FNYEAQ. The CDR3 runs 16 residues. The DNA of the CDR3 is TGTGCCAGCAGCTTAGCTCTTGGGCGGGGGGAAGAGACCCAGTACTTC. Protein product: CASSLALGRGEETQYF.

The chain is built from TRBV4-3 and TRBJ1-5; D is ambiguous. V was pared by 3 bases and J by 2 bases, with 11 bases between. This CDR3 is built from 15 residues. The V gene's germline CDR1 is LGHNA and CDR2 YSLEER. CDR3 protein: CASSQALAGNQPQHF. As DNA, the CDR3 is TGCGCCAGCAGCCAGGCCTTGGCGGGCAATCAGCCCCAGCATTTT.

V usage is TRBV2 and J usage is TRBJ1-2; D might be TRBD1 (6 bases). V was trimmed by 6 bases and J by 5 bases, leaving 19 bases between them. Per the germline V gene, CDR1 is SNHLY and CDR2 is FYNNEI. CDR3 length: 15 amino acids. The CDR3, as DNA: TGTGCCAGCAGGGGAGAATCGACAGGCGCTTATGGCTACACCTTC. It translates to CASRGESTGAYGYTF.

J is TRBJ2-1 and V is TRBV13; D gene unclear. This CDR3 is built from 13 residues. In germline, CDR1 is PRHDT, CDR2 FYEKMQ (reference sequence). V was pared by 5 bases and J by 0 bases, with 5 bases between. This CDR3 reads CASSTSSYNEQFF. CDR3 DNA sequence: TGTGCCAGCAGCACCAGCTCCTACAATGAGCAGTTCTTC.

This sequence joins TRBV14 and TRBJ2-2, with D perhaps matching TRBD1 (6 bases). Per germline, CDR1 SGHDN and CDR2 FVKESK. The CDR3 contains 18 residues. V gave up 5 bases and J gave up 5 bases, with 24 bases separating them. Written as DNA, the CDR3 is TGTGCCAGCAGCGTGGGACACGGGGCGTACACGTGGACCGGGGAGCTGTTTTTT. As protein: CASSVGHGAYTWTGELFF.

V usage is TRBV30 and J usage is TRBJ1-5; a weak D match, TRBD1 (6 bases). V lost 5 bases, J lost 4 bases, and 12 bases lay in between. The CDR3 has 13 amino acids. Germline V gene data show CDR1 as GTSNPN and CDR2 as SVGIG (reference sequence). CDR3 region: CAWGRDINQPQHF. The DNA of the CDR3 is TGTGCCTGGGGGCGGGACATAAATCAGCCCCAGCATTTT. The whole variable domain, filled in from reference TRBV30 and TRBJ1-5, reads SQTIHQWPATLVQPVGSPLSLECTVEGTSNPNLYWYRQAAGRGLQLLFYSVGIGQISSEVPQNLSASRPQDRQFILSSKKLLLSDSGFYLCAWGRDINQPQHFGDGTRLSIL.

This rearrangement joins TRBV5-1 to TRBJ2-7; a weak D match, TRBD1 (6 bases). The CDR3 runs to 14 residues. V lost 1 base and J 5 bases, leaving 13 bases between the germline ends. CDR1 is SGHRS, CDR2 YFSETQ, per germline. The CDR3 sequence: CASSLRQGINEQYF. The CDR3 bases are TGCGCCAGCAGCTTGCGGCAGGGGATCAACGAGCAGTACTTC.

This chain uses TRBV4-3 with TRBJ2-1; 9 bases line up with TRBD2. CDR3 length: 17 amino acids. After removal of 4 bases from V and 6 bases from J, the junction contained 13 bases not matched to a gene. Germline V gene lookup returns CDR1 LGHNA and CDR2 YSLEER. CDR3: CASSPRMSSGIINEQFF. The DNA of the CDR3 is TGCGCCAGCAGCCCGAGGATGTCTAGCGGGATAATCAATGAGCAGTTCTTC.

This sequence joins TRBV4-1 and TRBJ1-1; D is unresolved. From germline, CDR1 is MGHRA and CDR2 YSYEKL. The V end lost 2 bases, the J end lost 2 bases, and 6 bases lay between the germline ends. The CDR3 contains 13 residues. The CDR3 DNA sequence: TGCGCCAGCAGCCAATTCAGAAACACTGAAGCTTTCTTT. Translation gives CASSQFRNTEAFF.

The V and J genes are TRBV30 and TRBJ2-4; D gene ambiguous. CDR3 length: 14 residues. The V and J ends lost 4 bases and 0 bases respectively, with 10 bases between them. Germline V gene lookup returns CDR1 GTSNPN and CDR2 SVGIG (reference sequence). The DNA for the CDR3 is TGTGCCTGGACAGAGGCTCTAGCCAAAAACATTCAGTACTTC. This gives the protein CAWTEALAKNIQYF.

V gene TRBV4-1 combines with J gene TRBJ2-1; D is perhaps TRBD1 (5 bases). CDR1 is MGHRA, CDR2 YSYEKL, per germline. The CDR3 sequence is 15 residues long. Between the trimmed V and J ends, which lost 0 bases and 5 bases, there was a span of 11 bases. The CDR3 DNA follows: TGCGCCAGCAGCCAAGAAATCACAGGCAACAATGAGCAGTTCTTC. Amino acid sequence: CASSQEITGNNEQFF.

The chain is built from TRBV6-6 and TRBJ1-5; weak D call: TRBD1 (5 bases). The CDR3 spans 14 residues. Germline V gene lookup returns CDR1 MNHNY and CDR2 SVGAGI (reference sequence). Trimming removed 0 bases from V and 6 bases from J, with 9 bases in between. The chain's CDR3 is CASSYSEGIQPQHF. The CDR3, as DNA: TGTGCCAGCAGTTACTCGGAGGGGATTCAGCCCCAGCATTTT.

This clone was picked up one time. The gene calls are TRBV19 and TRBJ2-6; the D is unclear. The CDR3 runs to 11 residues. V lost 3 bases, J lost 11 bases, and 5 bases lay in between. Looked up from germline, CDR1 is LNHDA and CDR2 is SQIVND (reference sequence). The DNA of the CDR3 is TGTGCCAGTAGTATGCTGGACGTCCTGACTTTC. Protein sequence: CASSMLDVLTF.

This chain joins TRBV7-9 and TRBJ1-1, with D perhaps matching TRBD1 (6 bases). Looked up from germline, CDR1 is SEHNR and CDR2 is FQNEAQ (reference sequence). The CDR3 consists of 12 residues. Trimming pared 6 bases from V and 6 bases from J, leaving 11 bases between. The CDR3 sequence is CASSVAGAEAFF. The CDR3 nucleotides are TGTGCCAGCAGTGTGGCAGGGGCTGAAGCTTTCTTT.

The chain joins TRBV28 to TRBJ1-2, with TRBD1 identical over 7 bases. The germline gives CDR1 MDHEN, CDR2 SYDVKM. Unmatched junction bases numbered 4, after V lost 2 bases and J lost 7 bases. This CDR3 contains 13 residues. The CDR3 DNA sequence: TGTGCCAGCAGTTTAGGCAGGGGGACTGGCTACACCTTC. Translated, it gives CASSLGRGTGYTF.